A single T cell receptor (beta chain) is shown here with its context. Its antigen is still unknown. This entry is derived from a study of shared clonotypes between healthy human individuals. Looking at the study overall: Two women and a few men aged 18 to 49 served as donors. Plates per donor: three CD4 naive, three CD4 memory, two CD8 naive, one CD8 memory. Points from the study as a whole: All-four-donor shared clonotypes had higher generation probabilities than non-shared clonotypes did.

CD45RO-negative, CCR7-positively selected cells formed the naive CD8 fraction, excluding terminally differentiated effector memory CD45RA+ cells. Assay execution took place at the deep level. TCRdb's table, derived via immunoSEQ multiplex PCR, lists solely in-frame clones and lacks some. The table records under 1 million clones, approximately 97% of them present only once. Trimming left V 6 bases short and J 0 bases short, with 19 bases between. Germline CDR1 reads SEHNR; CDR2 reads FQNEAQ (reference sequence). There are 17 residues in the CDR3. Sequenced: naive CD8+ T cells sorted from blood. This chain joins TRBV7-9 and TRBJ2-3; D unclear. This sequence originates from a man aged 25-45 years in good health. The CDR3 loop reads CASSPTLSPPSTDTQYF. The DNA for the CDR3 is TGTGCCAGCAGTCCCACCCTTAGCCCTCCTAGCACAGATACGCAGTATTTT.